Presented here are 26 T cell receptor beta chains from one specimen sequenced in a study of cytomegalovirus exposure and HLA in healthy donors. Profiled with immunoSEQ multiplex PCR; TCRdb holds only in-frame clones, not every one. The table records about 120,000 clones, about 91% of them present only once. The specimen sequenced was PBMCs. These receptors were taken from a man aged 18 to 35 in good health and CMV-seronegative.

Comment on this clone: One end of the junction does not line up with germline, which may come from a read error. V gene TRBV9 combines with J gene TRBJ1-2; D might be TRBD1 (6 bases). CDR1 is SGDLS and CDR2 is YYNGEE in the germline V gene. CDR3 size: 14 residues. This CDR3 reads CASSVGQGQYVYTF. The CDR3 bases are TGTGCCAGCAGCGTAGGCCAGGGGCAATATGTCTACACCTTC.

The CDR3 here is CTSSQDSYDTQYF. The CDR3 coding sequence is TGCACCAGCAGCCAAGATAGCTACGATACGCAGTATTTT. The V call is TRBV1, the J call TRBJ2-3; TRBD2 is taken as the D call from the table, unchecked against the DNA. TRBV1 is marked as a pseudogene. CDR3 size: 13 residues.

The chain has TRBV4-1 and TRBJ2-1; TRBD2 matches at 12 bases. This CDR3 has 16 amino acids. Losses at the gene ends were 4 bases for V and 9 bases for J; bases not matched to a gene: 10. Germline lookup yields CDR1 MGHRA and CDR2 YSYEKL. CDR3 loop: CASSRTTSGSLGEQFF. As DNA, the CDR3 is TGCGCCAGCAGCCGTACGACTAGCGGGAGTTTGGGTGAGCAGTTCTTC.

The rearrangement joins TRBV7-2 to TRBJ1-5, with 9 bases fitting TRBD1. CDR3 length: 16 residues. In germline, CDR1 is SGHTA, CDR2 FQGNSA. Trimming cost V 4 bases and J 0 bases; bases outside gene matches: 4. The CDR3 is CASSSQGALSNQPQHF. DNA for the CDR3: TGTGCCAGCAGCTCACAGGGGGCGCTTAGCAATCAGCCCCAGCATTTT.

The rearrangement uses TRBV15 and TRBJ2-3, with TRBD1 as a possible D gene (6 bases). V was shortened by 1 base and J by 1 base, with 12 bases between the two germline ends. This CDR3 spans 16 amino acids. Germline CDR1 reads LNHNV; CDR2 reads YYDKDF (reference sequence). CDR3 sequence (DNA): TGTGCCACCAGCAGAGGGCCAGGGGTTCGCACAGATACGCAGTATTTT. As protein: CATSRGPGVRTDTQYF. Together with reference TRBV15 and TRBJ2-3, the CDR3 gives the full variable domain: DAMVIQNPRYQVTQFGKPVTLSCSQTLNHNVMYWYQQKSSQAPKLLFHYYDKDFNNEADTPDNFQSRRPNTSFCFLDIRSPGLGDTAMYLCATSRGPGVRTDTQYFGPGTRLTVL.

The gene calls are TRBV27 and TRBJ2-7; 9 bases are a match to TRBD2. Germline V gene data show CDR1 as MNHEY and CDR2 as SMNVEV (reference sequence). The CDR3 length is 13 residues. Germline trimming cut 2 bases from V and 5 bases from J; bases unmatched to any gene: 1. The CDR3 sequence: CASSLLAGNEQYF. CDR3 in DNA: TGTGCCAGCAGTTTACTAGCGGGGAACGAGCAGTACTTC.

This chain connects TRBV29-1 to TRBJ1-1; no clear D. Trimming took off 7 bases at V and 8 bases at J, with 14 bases between the two ends. CDR3 length: 11 amino acids. Germline loops: CDR1 SQVTM, CDR2 ANQGSEA. The CDR3 protein is CSASYRREAFF. The CDR3 DNA sequence: TGCAGCGCTTCCTATCGCCGGGAAGCTTTCTTT.

The rearrangement links TRBV29-1 to TRBJ2-5; the D is unclear. V lost 6 bases and J 5 bases, leaving 13 bases between the germline ends. The germline V gene encodes CDR1 SQVTM and CDR2 ANQGSEA. This CDR3 has 12 amino acids. The CDR3: CSVHYSGETQYF. The CDR3 DNA reads as TGCAGCGTCCACTATAGTGGGGAGACCCAGTACTTC.

The chain has TRBV27 and TRBJ2-1, with D perhaps TRBD1 (6 bases). Looked up from germline, CDR1 is MNHEY and CDR2 is SMNVEV (reference sequence). Trimming cost V 5 bases and J 5 bases, with 16 bases left between them. This CDR3 comprises 15 residues. The CDR3 DNA follows: TGTGCCAGCAGTCCAACCGGGACAATAAACAATGAGCAGTTCTTC. It yields the protein CASSPTGTINNEQFF.

The chain joins TRBV7-2 to TRBJ1-4; 7 bases are shared with TRBD1. The J segment lost 5 bases and the V segment lost 1 base, leaving 1 base of the junction unmatched. CDR1 is SGHTA and CDR2 is FQGNSA in the germline V gene. The CDR3 spans 14 residues. CDR3 nucleotide sequence: TGTGCCAGCAGCTTAGGAGGGGGCAATGAAAAACTGTTTTTT. This gives the protein CASSLGGGNEKLFF.

The rearrangement links TRBV27 to TRBJ1-4; D is uncertain. CDR3 length: 16 residues. Trimming took off 3 bases at V and 7 bases at J, with 18 bases between the two ends. Per the germline V gene, CDR1 is MNHEY and CDR2 is SMNVEV (reference sequence). CDR3 sequence reads: CASSLDFRGSSEKLFF. For the CDR3, the DNA is TGTGCCAGCAGTTTGGATTTTCGGGGATCGAGTGAAAAACTGTTTTTT.

V is TRBV19 and J is TRBJ1-5; 7 nucleotides agree with TRBD1. Germline V gene lookup returns CDR1 LNHDA and CDR2 SQIVND (reference sequence). V dropped 4 bases and J dropped 7; count of bases not matched to a gene: 4. The CDR3 has 13 amino acids. The CDR3 DNA is TGTGCCAGTAGTACGAACAGGGGCCAGCCCCAGCATTTT. This sequence encodes CASSTNRGQPQHF. Filled out from reference TRBV19 and TRBJ1-5, the complete variable domain reads DGGITQSPKYLFRKEGQNVTLSCEQNLNHDAMYWYRQDPGQGLRLIYYSQIVNDFQKGDIAEGYSVSREKKESFPLTVTSAQKNPTAFYLCASSTNRGQPQHFGDGTRLSIL.

The rearrangement links TRBV18 to TRBJ2-7; possible D gene TRBD1, 6 bases. Between the trimmed V and J ends, which lost 6 bases and 5 bases, there was a span of 17 bases. The CDR3 spans 14 residues. Germline CDR1 KGHSH, CDR2 LQKENI. The chain's CDR3 is CASSVRQGKNEQYF. Written as DNA, the CDR3 is TGTGCCAGCTCCGTTAGGCAGGGGAAAAACGAGCAGTACTTC.

This chain uses TRBV28 with TRBJ1-5, with 7 bases lining up with TRBD1. The CDR3 runs 19 residues. CDR1 MDHEN and CDR2 SYDVKM come from the germline V gene. V shed 6 bases, J shed 0 bases, and the junction held 17 bases outside the gene matches. CDR3 region: CASRSRDSLNTVSNQPQHF. For the CDR3, the DNA is TGTGCCAGCAGGTCCCGGGACAGCCTTAATACGGTTAGCAATCAGCCCCAGCATTTT.

The gene calls are TRBV5-6 and TRBJ2-5, with D possibly being TRBD2 (7 bases). The germline V gene has CDR1 SGHDT and CDR2 YYEEEE. The germline V and J ends were trimmed by 4 bases and 5 bases, with 15 bases remaining between them. The CDR3 totals 14 residues. The chain's CDR3 is CASSRGALFETQYF. In nucleotides, the CDR3 is TGTGCCAGCAGCCGGGGGGCCTTGTTCGAGACCCAGTACTTC.

This clone was detected only once. The V gene is TRBV5-1, the J gene TRBJ2-5; TRBD2 is a possible D gene (5 bases). With 5 bases removed from V and 3 bases from J, the gap between germline ends came to 17 bases. The CDR3 sequence is 15 residues long. Germline V gene lookup returns CDR1 SGHRS and CDR2 YFSETQ. The CDR3 here is CASRTGLLHEETQYF. Here the CDR3 DNA reads TGCGCCAGCAGAACGGGGTTACTCCACGAAGAGACCCAGTACTTC.

This clone was recorded once. The CDR3 loop is CASPVGQTPQYF. The CDR3 DNA follows: TGTGCCAGCCCGGTGGGGCAGACCCCGCAGTACTTC. The chain recombines TRBV9 with TRBJ2-7, with D possibly being TRBD1 (5 bases). This CDR3 is built from 12 residues. V was cut by 7 bases and J by 9 bases, with 17 bases left in between. Per germline, CDR1 SGDLS and CDR2 YYNGEE.

The chain carries TRBV5-4 and TRBJ2-7; 13 bases are shared with TRBD2. The CDR3 is 15 residues long. Germline V gene lookup returns CDR1 SGHNT and CDR2 YYREEE (reference sequence). J gave up 5 bases and V 2 bases, and 4 bases lay outside the gene matches. The CDR3 nucleotides read TGTGCCAGCAGCTTTAGACTAGCGGGGGGCAACGAGCAGTACTTC. This sequence encodes CASSFRLAGGNEQYF. Filled out from reference TRBV5-4 and TRBJ2-7, the complete variable domain reads ETGVTQSPTHLIKTRGQQVTLRCSSQSGHNTVSWYQQALGQGPQFIFQYYREEENGRGNFPPRFSGLQFPNYSSELNVNALELDDSALYLCASSFRLAGGNEQYFGPGTRLTVT.

This chain links TRBV4-1 with TRBJ2-7; 10 nucleotides agree with TRBD1. V trimming: 0 bases; J trimming: 3 bases; junction bases outside the gene matches: 2. Germline loops: CDR1 MGHRA, CDR2 YSYEKL. The length of the CDR3 is 15 residues. CDR3 loop: CASSQEGTGVYEQYF. In DNA, the CDR3 is TGCGCCAGCAGCCAAGAGGGGACAGGGGTCTACGAGCAGTACTTC.

The genes are TRBV11-2 and TRBJ2-3, with D perhaps TRBD2 (5 bases). Trimming removed 6 bases from V and 2 bases from J, with 15 bases in between. CDR1 is SGHAT, CDR2 FQNNGV, per germline. CDR3 length: 15 amino acids. CDR3 region: CASSSKLVSTDTQYF. In DNA, the CDR3 is TGTGCCAGCAGTTCTAAACTAGTTTCCACAGATACGCAGTATTTT.

Only a few counts were recorded for this clone. This sequence joins TRBV11-3 and TRBJ2-5; 11 nucleotides line up with TRBD2. Germline values: CDR1 SGHNT, CDR2 YENEEA. The V gene end was trimmed by 2 bases and the J gene end by 7 bases; junction bases not matched to a gene: 6. This CDR3 contains 15 residues. The CDR3 DNA reads as TGTGCCAGCAGCTTAAATAGCGGGAGGGCTTGGACCCAGTACTTC. This sequence encodes CASSLNSGRAWTQYF.

The chain is built from TRBV9 and TRBJ1-1; 8 nucleotides align to TRBD1. This CDR3 region has 15 residues. Germline lookup yields CDR1 SGDLS and CDR2 YYNGEE. With 4 bases clipped from V and 3 bases from J, the junction kept 8 bases outside the gene matches. CDR3 residues: CASSPTGERYTEAFF. The CDR3 bases are TGTGCCAGCAGCCCGACAGGGGAGCGGTACACTGAAGCTTTCTTT.

The chain has TRBV25-1 and TRBJ2-5; TRBD2 agrees at 10 bases. The CDR3 sequence is 17 residues long. The V gene's germline CDR1 is MGHDK and CDR2 SYGVNS. With V trimmed by 3 bases and J by 2 bases, 9 bases remained unmatched. Here the CDR3 reads CASSDALAGGGQETQYF. The CDR3 nucleotides read TGTGCCAGCAGTGATGCATTAGCGGGGGGAGGACAAGAGACCCAGTACTTC. The full variable domain, its missing parts supplied by reference TRBV25-1 and TRBJ2-5, is EADIYQTPRYLVIGTGKKITLECSQTMGHDKMYWYQQDPGMELHLIHYSYGVNSTEKGDLSSESTVSRIRTEHFPLTLESARPSHTSQYLCASSDALAGGGQETQYFGPGTRLLVL.

DNA of the CDR3: TGTGCCAGCAGCCCCCGAGGGAGACTTGGCTACGAGCAGTACTTC. Translation gives CASSPRGRLGYEQYF. The chain uses TRBV11-3 and TRBJ2-7, with D perhaps TRBD2 (5 bases). Trimming cost V 5 bases and J 3 bases, with 17 bases left between them. The germline CDR1 and CDR2 sequences are SGHNT and YENEEA. This CDR3 region has 15 residues.

In DNA form, the CDR3 reads TGTGCCAGCAGCGTCGGACAGGGAGCCTACGAGCAGTACTTC. Translated: CASSVGQGAYEQYF. The rearrangement joins TRBV9 to TRBJ2-7; 8 bases match TRBD1. Germline values: CDR1 SGDLS, CDR2 YYNGEE. The V segment lost 2 bases and the J segment 2 bases; nucleotides outside the gene matches: 3. The CDR3 loop spans 14 amino acids.

This chain connects TRBV2 to TRBJ2-7; 7 nucleotides match TRBD2. The CDR3 is 14 residues long. V dropped 7 bases and J dropped 0; count of bases not matched to a gene: 6. Germline V lookup: CDR1 SNHLY, CDR2 FYNNEI. CDR3 sequence (DNA): TGTGCCAGCATGAGCGGGGCGGGCTCCTACGAGCAGTACTTC. It specifies CASMSGAGSYEQYF.